This TCR beta chain was sequenced in a study of blood T cells in healthy people across ages. Broader study findings: Age showed a roughly linear inverse relationship with TCR beta diversity per million T cells.

PCR was performed a second time for 7 to 11 cycles using a sample-barcoded 5' primer and a J-beta primer mix. Each cDNA molecule was tagged by a template-switch adaptor with 12 random nucleotides. Each CDR3 protein is one row after TCRdb ran MiXCR on the 5' RACE reads. The table lists approximately 1,700,000 distinct CDR3 sequences, about two fifths of them singletons. This clonotype showed up just once. Antigen unknown. One end of the junction does not line up with germline, which may come from a read error. All donors came from Russia, were Caucasian and healthy, and spanned ages about 6 to 100. This clonotype was obtained from a human donor in good health. The sample consisted of blood.

The DNA for the CDR3 is TGTGCCGGCAGCGGGGACACCCACGAGCAGTACTTC. Residues: CAGSGDTHEQYF. V usage is TRBV7-6 and J usage is TRBJ2-7; tentatively, D is TRBD2 (7 bases). The CDR3 consists of 12 residues. In germline, CDR1 is SGHVS, CDR2 FNYEAQ.